The subject of this entry is one TCR beta chain. The data were produced by immunoSEQ multiplex PCR, yet TCRdb's version contains in-frame clones alone and is incomplete. The sample lists about 8,400 clones, approximately 85% occurring once. There are 15 residues in the CDR3. Trimming stripped 0 bases from V and 6 bases from J, with 14 bases between. Germline V gene lookup returns CDR1 SGHVS and CDR2 FNYEAQ. The data derive from a study of blood T cell dynamics during melanoma immunotherapy. Study details: First-line therapy was either pembrolizumab or nivolumab with ipilimumab for metastatic melanoma.

Time point described: week 3, after first cycle of checkpoint inhibitor. This TCR came from a human donor with melanoma. The material was blood, obtained from a patient treated with checkpoint blockade. The chain employs TRBV7-6 and TRBJ1-1; TRBD1 is a possible D gene (5 bases). CDR3 in DNA: TGTGCCAGCAGCTTAGCCCAGGGTCCGGCCGCTGAAGCTTTCTTT. It is translated as CASSLAQGPAAEAFF. The full variable domain, completed using reference TRBV7-6 and TRBJ1-1, is GAGVSQSPRYKVTKRGQDVALRCDPISGHVSLYWYRQALGQGPEFLTYFNYEAQQDKSGLPNDRFSAERPEGSISTLTIQRTEQRDSAMYRCASSLAQGPAAEAFFGQGTRLTVV.